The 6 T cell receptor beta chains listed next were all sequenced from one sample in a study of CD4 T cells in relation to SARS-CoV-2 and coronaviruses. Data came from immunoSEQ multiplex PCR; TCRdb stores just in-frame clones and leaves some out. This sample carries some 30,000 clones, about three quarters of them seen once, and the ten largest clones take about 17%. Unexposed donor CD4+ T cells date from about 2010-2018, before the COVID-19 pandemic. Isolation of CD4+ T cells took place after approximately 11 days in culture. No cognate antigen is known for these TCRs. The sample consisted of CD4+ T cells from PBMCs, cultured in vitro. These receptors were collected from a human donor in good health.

CDR3 coding DNA: TGTGCCAGCAGTGTTCCGGGACAGGCGCCTGAAGCTTTCTTT. Amino acids: CASSVPGQAPEAFF. J is TRBJ1-1 and V is TRBV2; TRBD1 aligns across 8 bases. This CDR3 contains 14 residues. Germline V gene sequence: CDR1 SNHLY, CDR2 FYNNEI. J lost 6 bases, V lost 4 bases, and 7 bases had no gene match.

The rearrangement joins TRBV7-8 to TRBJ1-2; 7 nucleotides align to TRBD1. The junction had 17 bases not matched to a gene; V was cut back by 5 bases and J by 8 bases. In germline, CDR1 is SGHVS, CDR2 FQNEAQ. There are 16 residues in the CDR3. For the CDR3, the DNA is TGTGCCAGCAGCCCGCACCGGCCGGGACAGTCGGAAGGCTACACCTTC. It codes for CASSPHRPGQSEGYTF.

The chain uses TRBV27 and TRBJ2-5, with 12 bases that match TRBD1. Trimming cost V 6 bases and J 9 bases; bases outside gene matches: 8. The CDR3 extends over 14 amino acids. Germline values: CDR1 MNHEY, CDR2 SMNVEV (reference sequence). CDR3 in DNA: TGTGCCAGCAGCCGGGACAGGGGGCTGGGGGCCCAGTACTTC. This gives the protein CASSRDRGLGAQYF.

In DNA form, the CDR3 reads TGTGCCAGCAGCAAAGCGGGGGTAGCGGGGGGGCTTAGTGAGCAGTTCTTC. Translation gives CASSKAGVAGGLSEQFF. V usage is TRBV21-1 and J usage is TRBJ2-1; the table names TRBD2, a call not compared with the DNA. TRBV21-1 is an annotated pseudogene. CDR3 length: 17 residues.

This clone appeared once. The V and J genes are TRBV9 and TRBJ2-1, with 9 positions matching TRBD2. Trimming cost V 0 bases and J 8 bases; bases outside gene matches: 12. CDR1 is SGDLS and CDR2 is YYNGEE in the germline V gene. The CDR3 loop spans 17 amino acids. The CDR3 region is CASSVDLAGEGGHEQFF. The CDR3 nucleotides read TGTGCCAGCAGCGTAGACTTAGCGGGAGAGGGTGGGCATGAGCAGTTCTTC.

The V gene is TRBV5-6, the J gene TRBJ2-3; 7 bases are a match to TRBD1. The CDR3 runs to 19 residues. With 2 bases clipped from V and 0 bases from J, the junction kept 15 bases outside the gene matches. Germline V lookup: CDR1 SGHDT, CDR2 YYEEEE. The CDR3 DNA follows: TGTGCCAGCAGCTTCTACACCTCCATAGGGGGCTCTAGCACAGATACGCAGTATTTT. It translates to CASSFYTSIGGSSTDTQYF.